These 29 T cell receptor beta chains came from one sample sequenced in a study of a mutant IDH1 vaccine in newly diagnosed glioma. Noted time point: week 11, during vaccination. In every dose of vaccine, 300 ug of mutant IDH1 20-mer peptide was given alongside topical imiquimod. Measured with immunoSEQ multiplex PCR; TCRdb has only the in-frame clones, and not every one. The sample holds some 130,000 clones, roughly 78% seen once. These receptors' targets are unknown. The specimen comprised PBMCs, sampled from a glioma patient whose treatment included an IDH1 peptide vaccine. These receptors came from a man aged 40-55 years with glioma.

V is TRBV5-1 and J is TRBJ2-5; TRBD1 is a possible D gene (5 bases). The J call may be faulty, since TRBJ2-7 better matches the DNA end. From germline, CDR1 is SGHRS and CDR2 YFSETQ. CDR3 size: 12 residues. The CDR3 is CASSHDSYEQYF. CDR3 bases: TGCGCCAGCAGCCACGACAGTTACGAGCAGTACTTC.

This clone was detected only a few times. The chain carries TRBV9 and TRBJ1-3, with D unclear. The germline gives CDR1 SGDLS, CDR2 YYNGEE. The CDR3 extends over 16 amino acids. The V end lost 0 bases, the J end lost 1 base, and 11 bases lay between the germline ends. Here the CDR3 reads CASSVDIRGSGNTIYF. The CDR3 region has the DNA TGTGCCAGCAGCGTAGATATCCGGGGATCTGGAAACACCATATATTTT.

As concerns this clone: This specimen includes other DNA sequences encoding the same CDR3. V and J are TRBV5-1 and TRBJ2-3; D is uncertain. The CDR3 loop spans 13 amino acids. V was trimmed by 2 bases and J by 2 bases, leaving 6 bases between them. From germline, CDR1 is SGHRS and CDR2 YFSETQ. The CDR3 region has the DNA TGCGCCAGCAGCTTAGTTCTCACAGATACGCAGTATTTT. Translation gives CASSLVLTDTQYF.

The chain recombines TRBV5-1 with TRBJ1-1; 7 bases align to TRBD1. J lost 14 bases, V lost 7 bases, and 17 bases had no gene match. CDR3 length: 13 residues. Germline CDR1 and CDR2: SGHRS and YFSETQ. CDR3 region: CASSELTGVSEFF. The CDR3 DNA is TGCGCCAGCTCCGAATTAACAGGGGTCTCGGAATTCTTT.

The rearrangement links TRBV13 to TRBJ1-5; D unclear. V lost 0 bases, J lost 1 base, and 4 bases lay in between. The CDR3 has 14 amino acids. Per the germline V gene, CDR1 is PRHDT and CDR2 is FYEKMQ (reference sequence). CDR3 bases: TGTGCCAGCAGCTTAGGGCAGAGCAATCAGCCCCAGCATTTT. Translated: CASSLGQSNQPQHF.

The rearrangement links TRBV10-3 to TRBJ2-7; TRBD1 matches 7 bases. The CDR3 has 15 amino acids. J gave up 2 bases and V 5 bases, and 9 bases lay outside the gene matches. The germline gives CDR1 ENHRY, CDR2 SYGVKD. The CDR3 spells CAISTGVQNPYEQYF. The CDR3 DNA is TGTGCCATCAGTACAGGGGTCCAAAACCCCTACGAGCAGTACTTC.

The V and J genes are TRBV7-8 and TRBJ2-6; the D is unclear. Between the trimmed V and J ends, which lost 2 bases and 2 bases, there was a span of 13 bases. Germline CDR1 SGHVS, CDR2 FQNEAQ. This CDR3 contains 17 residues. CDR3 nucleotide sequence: TGTGCCAGCAGCTTACGGGTGGGGTGGCCTGGGGCCAACGTCCTGACTTTC. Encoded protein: CASSLRVGWPGANVLTF.

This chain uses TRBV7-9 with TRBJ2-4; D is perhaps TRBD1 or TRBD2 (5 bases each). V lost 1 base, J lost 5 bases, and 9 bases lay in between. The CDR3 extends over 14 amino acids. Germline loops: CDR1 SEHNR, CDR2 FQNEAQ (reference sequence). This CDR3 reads CASSLDRGQNIQYF. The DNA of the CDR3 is TGTGCCAGCAGCTTAGACCGGGGCCAAAACATTCAGTACTTC.

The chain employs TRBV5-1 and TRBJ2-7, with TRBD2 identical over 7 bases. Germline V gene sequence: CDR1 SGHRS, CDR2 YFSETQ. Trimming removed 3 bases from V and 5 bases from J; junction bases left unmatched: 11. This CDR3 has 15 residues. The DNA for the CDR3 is TGCGCCAGCAGCTGGGCGAGCGGGGACGTGGACGAGCAGTACTTC. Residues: CASSWASGDVDEQYF.

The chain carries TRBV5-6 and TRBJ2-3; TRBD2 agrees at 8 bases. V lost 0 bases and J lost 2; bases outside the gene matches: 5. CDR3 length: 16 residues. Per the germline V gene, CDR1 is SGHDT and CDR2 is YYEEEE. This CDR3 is CASSLGVREVTDTQYF. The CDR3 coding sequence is TGTGCCAGCAGCTTGGGGGTGCGGGAGGTCACAGATACGCAGTATTTT.

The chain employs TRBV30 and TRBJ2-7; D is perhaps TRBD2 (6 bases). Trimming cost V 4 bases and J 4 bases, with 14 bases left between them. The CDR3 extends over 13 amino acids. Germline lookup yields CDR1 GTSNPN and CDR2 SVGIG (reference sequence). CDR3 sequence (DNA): TGTGCCTGGAAGAGAGGGGCGGGATACGAGCAGTACTTC. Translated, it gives CAWKRGAGYEQYF.

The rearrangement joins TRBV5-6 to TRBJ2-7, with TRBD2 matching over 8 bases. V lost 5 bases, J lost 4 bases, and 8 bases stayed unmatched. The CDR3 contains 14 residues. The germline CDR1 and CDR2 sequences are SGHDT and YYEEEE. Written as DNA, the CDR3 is TGTGCCAGCAGGCCAGGACTAGCAGGTTACGAGCAGTACTTC. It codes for CASRPGLAGYEQYF.

CDR3 sequence: CSVEGVSGGEQYF. DNA of the CDR3: TGCAGCGTTGAAGGGGTTTCGGGTGGCGAGCAGTACTTC. V usage is TRBV29-1 and J usage is TRBJ2-7; D unresolved. The germline CDR1 and CDR2 sequences are SQVTM and ANQGSEA. This CDR3 has 13 residues. Between the trimmed V and J ends, which lost 1 base and 6 bases, there was a span of 13 bases.

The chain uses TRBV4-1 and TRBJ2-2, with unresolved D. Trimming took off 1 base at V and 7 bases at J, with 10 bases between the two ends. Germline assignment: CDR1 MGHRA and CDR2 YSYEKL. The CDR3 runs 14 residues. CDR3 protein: CASSQGEVVGELFF. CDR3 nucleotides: TGCGCCAGCAGCCAAGGGGAAGTGGTCGGGGAGCTGTTTTTT.

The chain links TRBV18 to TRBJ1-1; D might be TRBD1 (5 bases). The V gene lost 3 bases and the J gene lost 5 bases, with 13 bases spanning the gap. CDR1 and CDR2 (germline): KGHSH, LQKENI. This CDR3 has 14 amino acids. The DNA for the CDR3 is TGTGCCAGCTCACCGGACGGGGGAGGTACTGAAGCTTTCTTT. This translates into CASSPDGGGTEAFF.

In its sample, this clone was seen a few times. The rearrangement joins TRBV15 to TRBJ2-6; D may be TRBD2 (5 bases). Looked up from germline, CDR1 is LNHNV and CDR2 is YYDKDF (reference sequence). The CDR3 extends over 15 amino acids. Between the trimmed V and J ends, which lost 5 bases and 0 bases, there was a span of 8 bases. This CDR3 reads CATSGSVSGANVLTF. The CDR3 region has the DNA TGTGCCACCAGCGGGAGTGTCTCTGGGGCCAACGTCCTGACTTTC.

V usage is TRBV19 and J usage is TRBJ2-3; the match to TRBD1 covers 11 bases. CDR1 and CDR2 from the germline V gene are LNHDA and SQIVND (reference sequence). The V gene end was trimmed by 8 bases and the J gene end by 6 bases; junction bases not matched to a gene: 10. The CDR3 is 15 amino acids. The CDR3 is CASGWDGQGADTQYF. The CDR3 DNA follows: TGTGCCAGTGGTTGGGACGGACAGGGGGCGGATACGCAGTATTTT. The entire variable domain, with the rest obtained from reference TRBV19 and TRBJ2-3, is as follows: DGGITQSPKYLFRKEGQNVTLSCEQNLNHDAMYWYRQDPGQGLRLIYYSQIVNDFQKGDIAEGYSVSREKKESFPLTVTSAQKNPTAFYLCASGWDGQGADTQYFGPGTRLTVL.

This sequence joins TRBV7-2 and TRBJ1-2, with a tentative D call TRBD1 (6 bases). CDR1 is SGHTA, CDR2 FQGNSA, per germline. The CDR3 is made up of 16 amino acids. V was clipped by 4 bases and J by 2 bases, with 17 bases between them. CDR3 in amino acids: CASSSQRGAGNYGYTF. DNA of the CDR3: TGTGCCAGCAGCTCCCAGCGGGGGGCAGGGAACTATGGCTACACCTTC.

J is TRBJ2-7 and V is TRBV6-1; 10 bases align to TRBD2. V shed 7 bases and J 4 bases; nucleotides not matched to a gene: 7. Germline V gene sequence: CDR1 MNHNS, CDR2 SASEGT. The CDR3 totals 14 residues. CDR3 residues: CASNLAGVQYEQYF. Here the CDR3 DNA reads TGTGCCAGCAACCTAGCGGGAGTGCAATACGAGCAGTACTTC.

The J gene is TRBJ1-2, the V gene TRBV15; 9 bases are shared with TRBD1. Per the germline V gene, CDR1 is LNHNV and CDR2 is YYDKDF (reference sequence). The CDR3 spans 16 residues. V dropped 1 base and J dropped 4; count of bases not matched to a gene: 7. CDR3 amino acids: CATSRATGGLGYGYTF. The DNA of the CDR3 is TGTGCCACCAGCAGAGCTACAGGGGGCCTAGGCTATGGCTACACCTTC.

The CDR3 DNA reads TGTGCCAGCTCTCAAATTACGGGAGGGAGCTCCTACGAGCAGTACTTC. It is translated as CASSQITGGSSYEQYF. The V call is TRBV18, the J call TRBJ2-7, with 8 bases fitting TRBD2. V shed 6 bases and J 0 bases; nucleotides not matched to a gene: 10. Germline CDR1 KGHSH, CDR2 LQKENI. The CDR3 runs 16 residues.

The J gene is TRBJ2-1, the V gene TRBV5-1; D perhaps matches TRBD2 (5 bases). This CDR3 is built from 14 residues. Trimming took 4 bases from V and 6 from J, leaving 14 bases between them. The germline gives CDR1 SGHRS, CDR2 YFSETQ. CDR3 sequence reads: CASSPYTSSNEQFF. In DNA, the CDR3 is TGCGCCAGCAGCCCTTATACTAGTTCCAATGAGCAGTTCTTC.

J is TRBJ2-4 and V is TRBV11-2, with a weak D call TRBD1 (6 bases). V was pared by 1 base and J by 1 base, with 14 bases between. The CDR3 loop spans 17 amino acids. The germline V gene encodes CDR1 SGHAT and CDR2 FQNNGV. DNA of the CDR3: TGTGCCAGCAGCTTAGTACCAGGGGCTCAGGCCAAAAACATTCAGTACTTC. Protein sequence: CASSLVPGAQAKNIQYF. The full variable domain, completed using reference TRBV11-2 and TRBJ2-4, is EAGVAQSPRYKIIEKRQSVAFWCNPISGHATLYWYQQILGQGPKLLIQFQNNGVVDDSQLPKDRFSAERLKGVDSTLKIQPAKLEDSAVYLCASSLVPGAQAKNIQYFGAGTRLSVL.

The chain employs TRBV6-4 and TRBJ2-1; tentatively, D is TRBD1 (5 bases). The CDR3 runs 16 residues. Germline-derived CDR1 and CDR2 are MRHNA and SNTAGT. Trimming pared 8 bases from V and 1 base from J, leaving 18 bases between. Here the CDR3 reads CASSLRVSASYNEQFF. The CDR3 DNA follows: TGTGCCAGCTCTCTCAGGGTTTCCGCTTCCTACAATGAGCAGTTCTTC.

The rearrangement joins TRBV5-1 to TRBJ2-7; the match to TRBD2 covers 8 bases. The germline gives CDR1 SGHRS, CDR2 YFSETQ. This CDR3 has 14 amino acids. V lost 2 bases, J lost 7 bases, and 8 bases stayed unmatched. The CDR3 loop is CASSFGLAGGEQYF. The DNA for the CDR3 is TGCGCCAGCAGCTTTGGCCTAGCGGGCGGGGAGCAGTACTTC.

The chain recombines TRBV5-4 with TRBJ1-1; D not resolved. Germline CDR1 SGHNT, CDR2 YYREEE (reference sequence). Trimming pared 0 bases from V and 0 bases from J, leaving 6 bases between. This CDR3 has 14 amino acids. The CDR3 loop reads CASSLEQMNTEAFF. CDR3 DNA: TGTGCCAGCAGCTTGGAACAAATGAACACTGAAGCTTTCTTT.

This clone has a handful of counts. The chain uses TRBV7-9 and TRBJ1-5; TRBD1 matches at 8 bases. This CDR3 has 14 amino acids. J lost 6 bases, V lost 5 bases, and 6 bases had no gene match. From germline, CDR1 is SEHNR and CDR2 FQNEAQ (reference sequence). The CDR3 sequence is CASSRQGSVQPQHF. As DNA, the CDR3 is TGTGCCAGCAGCCGACAGGGGTCTGTTCAGCCCCAGCATTTT.

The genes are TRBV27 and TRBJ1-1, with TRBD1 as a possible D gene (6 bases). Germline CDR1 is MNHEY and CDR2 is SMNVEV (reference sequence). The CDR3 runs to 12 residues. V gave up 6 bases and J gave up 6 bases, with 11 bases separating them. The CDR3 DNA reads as TGTGCCAGCAGGAGAGCAGGGGCTGAAGCTTTCTTT. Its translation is CASRRAGAEAFF.

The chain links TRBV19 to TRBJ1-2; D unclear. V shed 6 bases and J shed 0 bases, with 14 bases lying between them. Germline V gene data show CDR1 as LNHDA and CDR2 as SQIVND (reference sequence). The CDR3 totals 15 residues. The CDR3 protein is CASRRGLTPNYGYTF. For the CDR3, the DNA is TGTGCCAGTAGACGTGGGTTGACTCCTAACTATGGCTACACCTTC. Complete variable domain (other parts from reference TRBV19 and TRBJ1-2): DGGITQSPKYLFRKEGQNVTLSCEQNLNHDAMYWYRQDPGQGLRLIYYSQIVNDFQKGDIAEGYSVSREKKESFPLTVTSAQKNPTAFYLCASRRGLTPNYGYTFGSGTRLTVV.